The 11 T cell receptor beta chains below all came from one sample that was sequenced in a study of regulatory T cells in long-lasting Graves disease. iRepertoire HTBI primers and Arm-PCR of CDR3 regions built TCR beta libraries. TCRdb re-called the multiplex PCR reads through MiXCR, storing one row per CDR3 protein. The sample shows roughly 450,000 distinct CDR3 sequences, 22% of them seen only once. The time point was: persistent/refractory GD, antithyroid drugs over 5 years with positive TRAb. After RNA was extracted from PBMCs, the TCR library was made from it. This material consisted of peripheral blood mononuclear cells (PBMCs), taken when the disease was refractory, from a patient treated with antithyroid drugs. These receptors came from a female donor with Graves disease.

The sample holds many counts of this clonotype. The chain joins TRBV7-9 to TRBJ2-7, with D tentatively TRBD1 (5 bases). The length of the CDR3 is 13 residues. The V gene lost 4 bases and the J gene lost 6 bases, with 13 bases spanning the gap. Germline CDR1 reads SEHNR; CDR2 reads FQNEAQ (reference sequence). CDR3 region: CASSSGIPGEQYF. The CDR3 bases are TGTGCCAGCAGCTCAGGGATTCCGGGCGAGCAGTACTTC.

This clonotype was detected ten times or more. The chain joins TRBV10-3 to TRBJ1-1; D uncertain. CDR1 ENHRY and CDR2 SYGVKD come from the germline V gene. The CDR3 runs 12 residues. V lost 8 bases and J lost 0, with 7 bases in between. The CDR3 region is CAIGRLNTEAFF. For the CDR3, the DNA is TGTGCCATCGGACGGCTGAACACTGAAGCTTTCTTT.

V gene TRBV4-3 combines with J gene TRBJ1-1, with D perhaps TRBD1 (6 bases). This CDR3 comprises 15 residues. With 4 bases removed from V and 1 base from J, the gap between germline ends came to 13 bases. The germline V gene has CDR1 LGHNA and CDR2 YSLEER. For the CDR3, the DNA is TGCGCCAGCAGCCGAGACTCGACAGGGAACACTGAAGCTTTCTTT. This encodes CASSRDSTGNTEAFF.

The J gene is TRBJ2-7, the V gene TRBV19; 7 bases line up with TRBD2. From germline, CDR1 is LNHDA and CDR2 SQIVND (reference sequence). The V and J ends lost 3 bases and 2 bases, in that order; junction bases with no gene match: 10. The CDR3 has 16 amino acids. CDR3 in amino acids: CASSIELGAGPYEQYF. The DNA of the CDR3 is TGTGCCAGTAGTATCGAGTTGGGAGCGGGGCCCTACGAGCAGTACTTC.

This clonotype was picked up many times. The CDR3 DNA sequence: TGTGCCAGCAGTTTAGGGGGGGTGGGCGAGCAGTACTTC. Protein: CASSLGGVGEQYF. The rearrangement joins TRBV28 to TRBJ2-7; 7 bases are a match to TRBD2. V was clipped by 2 bases and J by 6 bases; unmatched bases: 4. The CDR3 consists of 13 residues. CDR1 and CDR2 (germline): MDHEN, SYDVKM.

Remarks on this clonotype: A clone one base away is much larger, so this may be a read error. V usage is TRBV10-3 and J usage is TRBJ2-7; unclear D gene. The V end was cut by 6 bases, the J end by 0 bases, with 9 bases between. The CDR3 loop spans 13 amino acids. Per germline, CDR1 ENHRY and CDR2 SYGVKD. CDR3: CAISSESSYEQYF. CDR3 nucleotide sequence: TGTGCCATCAGCAGTGAGAGCTCCTACGAGCAGTACTTC.

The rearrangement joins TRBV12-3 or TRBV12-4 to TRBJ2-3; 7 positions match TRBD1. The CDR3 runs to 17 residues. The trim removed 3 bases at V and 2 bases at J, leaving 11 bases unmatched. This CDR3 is CASSFPSGTDDTDTQYF. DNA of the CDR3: TGTGCCAGCAGTTTCCCTTCTGGGACAGACGACACAGATACGCAGTATTTT.

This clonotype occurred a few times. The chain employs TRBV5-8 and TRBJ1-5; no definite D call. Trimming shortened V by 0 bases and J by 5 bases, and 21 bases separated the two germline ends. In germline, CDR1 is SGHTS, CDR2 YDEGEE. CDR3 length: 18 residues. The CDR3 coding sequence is TGTGCCAGCAGCTTGGGCGGGGTTACGAGGGCTCGGGATCAGCCCCAGCATTTT. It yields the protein CASSLGGVTRARDQPQHF.

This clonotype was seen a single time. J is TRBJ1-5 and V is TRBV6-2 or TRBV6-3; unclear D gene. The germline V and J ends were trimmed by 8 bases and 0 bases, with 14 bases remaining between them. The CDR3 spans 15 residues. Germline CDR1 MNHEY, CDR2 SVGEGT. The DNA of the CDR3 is TGTGCCAGCGGCGTACAAGGGAATAGCAATCAGCCCCAGCATTTT. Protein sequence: CASGVQGNSNQPQHF.

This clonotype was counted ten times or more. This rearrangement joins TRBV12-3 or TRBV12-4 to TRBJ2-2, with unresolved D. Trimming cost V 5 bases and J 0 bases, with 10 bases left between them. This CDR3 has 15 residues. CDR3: CASSQDDPNTGELFF. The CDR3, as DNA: TGTGCCAGCAGTCAGGACGACCCGAACACCGGGGAGCTGTTTTTT.

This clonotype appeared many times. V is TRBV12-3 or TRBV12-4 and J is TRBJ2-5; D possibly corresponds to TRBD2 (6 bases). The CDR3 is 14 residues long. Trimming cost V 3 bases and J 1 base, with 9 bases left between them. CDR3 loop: CASSFRRGQETQYF. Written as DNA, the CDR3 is TGTGCCAGCAGTTTCAGGAGGGGCCAAGAGACCCAGTACTTC.